Included here is one TCR beta chain sequence, with context. Antigen specificity is unknown. Germline lookup yields CDR1 SQVTM and CDR2 ANQGSEA. The CDR3 runs to 15 residues. Trimming cost V 1 base and J 4 bases; bases outside gene matches: 9. The data were obtained in a study of T cell repertoires in cytomegalovirus infection. Study information: Newly reported HLA-C-restricted and thoroughly characterized HLA-B-restricted CMV epitopes were employed. Indications came from public TCR beta signatures; they pointed to CMV infection and to a matching HLA type.

The study's findings and limits: CMV-specific TCR beta clonotypes restricted by HLA-C were the ones dominating the ex vivo response.

One entry per CDR3 protein, called by TCRdb with MiXCR from the reads. In the table there are roughly 150,000 distinct CDR3 sequences, about 31% of which are singletons. This rearrangement joins TRBV29-1 to TRBJ1-2; 7 nucleotides line up with TRBD1. The receptor was isolated from a human donor in good health (CMV status not recorded). Some clones in this sample may be carry-over from other donors' samples. Specimen: CD8+ T cells from cultured PBMCs, collected from culture after CMV antigen stimulation. CDR3 region: CSVEGGSGGTYGYTF. CDR3 nucleotides: TGCAGCGTTGAAGGAGGGTCAGGGGGGACCTATGGCTACACCTTC.